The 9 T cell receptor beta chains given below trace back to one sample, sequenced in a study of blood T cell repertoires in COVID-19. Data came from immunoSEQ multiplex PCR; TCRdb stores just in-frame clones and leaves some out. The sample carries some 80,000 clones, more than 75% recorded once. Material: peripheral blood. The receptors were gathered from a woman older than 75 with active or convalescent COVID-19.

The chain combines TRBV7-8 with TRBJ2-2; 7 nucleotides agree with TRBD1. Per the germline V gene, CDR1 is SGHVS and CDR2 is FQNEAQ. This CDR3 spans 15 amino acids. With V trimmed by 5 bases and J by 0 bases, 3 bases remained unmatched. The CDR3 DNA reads TGTGCCAGCAGCCGAGACAGGGCGAACACCGGGGAGCTGTTTTTT. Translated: CASSRDRANTGELFF.

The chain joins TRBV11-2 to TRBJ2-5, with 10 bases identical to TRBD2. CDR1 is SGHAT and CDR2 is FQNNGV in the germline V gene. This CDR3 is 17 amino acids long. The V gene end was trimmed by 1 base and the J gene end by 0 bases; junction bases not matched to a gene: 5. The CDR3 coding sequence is TGTGCCAGCAGCTTAGGGACTAGCGGAGCTCACCAAGAGACCCAGTACTTC. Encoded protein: CASSLGTSGAHQETQYF.

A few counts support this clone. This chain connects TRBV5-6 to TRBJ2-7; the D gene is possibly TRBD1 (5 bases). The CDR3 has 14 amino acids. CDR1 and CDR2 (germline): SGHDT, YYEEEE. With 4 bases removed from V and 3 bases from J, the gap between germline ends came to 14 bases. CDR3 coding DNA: TGTGCCAGCAGCCGAGGCCCCACAGGCTACGAGCAGTACTTC. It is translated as CASSRGPTGYEQYF. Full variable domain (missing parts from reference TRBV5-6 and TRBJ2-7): DAGVTQSPTHLIKTRGQQVTLRCSPKSGHDTVSWYQQALGQGPQFIFQYYEEEERQRGNFPDRFSGHQFPNYSSELNVNALLLGDSALYLCASSRGPTGYEQYFGPGTRLTVT.

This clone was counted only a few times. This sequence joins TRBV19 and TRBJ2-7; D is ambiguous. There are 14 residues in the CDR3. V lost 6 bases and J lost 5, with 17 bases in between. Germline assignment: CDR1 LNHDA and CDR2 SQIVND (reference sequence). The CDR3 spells CASRADAVRDEQYF. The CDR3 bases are TGTGCCAGTAGGGCTGATGCGGTCCGCGACGAGCAGTACTTC. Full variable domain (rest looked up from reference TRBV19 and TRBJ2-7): DGGITQSPKYLFRKEGQNVTLSCEQNLNHDAMYWYRQDPGQGLRLIYYSQIVNDFQKGDIAEGYSVSREKKESFPLTVTSAQKNPTAFYLCASRADAVRDEQYFGPGTRLTVT.

The CDR3 sequence is CASSNRGTQYF. The CDR3 bases are TGTGCCAGCAGCAATCGGGGGACCCAGTACTTC. The chain links TRBV6-5 to TRBJ2-5, with D possibly TRBD2 on 5 matching bases. V shed 6 bases and J shed 7 bases, with 9 bases lying between them. This CDR3 is 11 amino acids long. The V gene's germline CDR1 is MNHEY and CDR2 SVGAGI.

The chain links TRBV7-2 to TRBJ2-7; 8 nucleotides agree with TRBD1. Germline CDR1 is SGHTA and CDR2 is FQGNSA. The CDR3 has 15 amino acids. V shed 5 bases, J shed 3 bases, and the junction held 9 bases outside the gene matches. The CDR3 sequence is CASSAQPGTGYEQYF. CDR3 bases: TGTGCCAGCAGCGCCCAGCCCGGGACAGGCTACGAGCAGTACTTC.

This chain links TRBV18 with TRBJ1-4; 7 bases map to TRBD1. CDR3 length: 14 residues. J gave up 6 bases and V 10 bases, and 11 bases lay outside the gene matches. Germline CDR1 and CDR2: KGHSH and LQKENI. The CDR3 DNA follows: TGTGCCACCCGACAGGGCCAGGACGATGAAAAACTGTTTTTT. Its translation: CATRQGQDDEKLFF.

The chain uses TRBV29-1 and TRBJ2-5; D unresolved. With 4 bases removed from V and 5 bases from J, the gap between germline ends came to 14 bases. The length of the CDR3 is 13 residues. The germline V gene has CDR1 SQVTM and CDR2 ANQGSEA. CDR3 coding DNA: TGCAGCGTTGCGTACAGCCTTGGGGAGACCCAGTACTTC. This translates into CSVAYSLGETQYF.

This CDR3 is CASSLYLDRASNYGYTF. The CDR3, as DNA: TGTGCCAGCAGCTTATACCTGGACAGAGCTTCTAACTATGGCTACACCTTC. The chain links TRBV7-8 to TRBJ1-2; D might be TRBD1 (6 bases). This CDR3 is built from 17 residues. Germline lookup yields CDR1 SGHVS and CDR2 FQNEAQ. The V gene lost 2 bases and the J gene lost 0 bases, with 16 bases spanning the gap.